This T cell receptor beta chain was recorded in a study of Graves' ophthalmopathy and Graves' hyperthyroidism. Regarding the study as a whole: Between ophthalmopathy and stable hyperthyroidism, a 13-signature model drew a separation with 85% to 90% sensitivity and approximately 81% specificity. Predictions made by the model for ophthalmopathy progression reached approximately 71% sensitivity and less than 80% specificity.

CDR1 is GTSNPN and CDR2 is SVGIG in the germline V gene (reference sequence). The CDR3 consists of 16 residues. Trimming took 4 bases from V and 4 from J; bases not matched to a gene: 13. Ages of hyperthyroidism patients ran from 18 to 65, and their diagnoses were new, under 2 months' duration. As to this clonotype: The antigen is undetermined.

Amplified TCR beta CDR3 regions were obtained using RNA transcripts as template. Second-round multiplex PCR came after a first-round RT-PCR that employed HTBI primers. TCRdb fed the multiplex PCR reads into MiXCR, producing one record per CDR3 protein. This table has over a million distinct CDR3 sequences, 35% to 40% appearing once. This clonotype originated in an adult man with Graves' hyperthyroidism. V is TRBV30 and J is TRBJ1-5; the match to TRBD1 covers 7 bases. Sequenced material: peripheral blood or thyroid tissue (not recorded which). CDR3 DNA sequence: TGTGCCTGGACCAGTAACAAAGGGGGCCGGAATCAGCCCCAGCATTTT. Protein product: CAWTSNKGGRNQPQHF.